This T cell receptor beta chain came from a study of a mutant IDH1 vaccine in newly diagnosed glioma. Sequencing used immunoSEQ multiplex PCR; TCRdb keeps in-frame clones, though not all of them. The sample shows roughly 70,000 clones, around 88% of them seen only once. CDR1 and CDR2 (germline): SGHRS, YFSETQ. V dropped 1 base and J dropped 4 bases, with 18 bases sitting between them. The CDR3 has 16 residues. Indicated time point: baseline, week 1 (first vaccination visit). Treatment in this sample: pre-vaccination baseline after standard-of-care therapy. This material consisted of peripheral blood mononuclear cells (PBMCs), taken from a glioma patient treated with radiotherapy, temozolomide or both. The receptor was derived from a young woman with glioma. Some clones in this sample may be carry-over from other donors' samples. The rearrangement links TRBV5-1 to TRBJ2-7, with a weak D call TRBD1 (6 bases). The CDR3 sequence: CASSLSHRVVTYEQYF. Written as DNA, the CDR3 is TGCGCCAGCAGCTTGAGCCACAGGGTTGTGACTTACGAGCAGTACTTC.